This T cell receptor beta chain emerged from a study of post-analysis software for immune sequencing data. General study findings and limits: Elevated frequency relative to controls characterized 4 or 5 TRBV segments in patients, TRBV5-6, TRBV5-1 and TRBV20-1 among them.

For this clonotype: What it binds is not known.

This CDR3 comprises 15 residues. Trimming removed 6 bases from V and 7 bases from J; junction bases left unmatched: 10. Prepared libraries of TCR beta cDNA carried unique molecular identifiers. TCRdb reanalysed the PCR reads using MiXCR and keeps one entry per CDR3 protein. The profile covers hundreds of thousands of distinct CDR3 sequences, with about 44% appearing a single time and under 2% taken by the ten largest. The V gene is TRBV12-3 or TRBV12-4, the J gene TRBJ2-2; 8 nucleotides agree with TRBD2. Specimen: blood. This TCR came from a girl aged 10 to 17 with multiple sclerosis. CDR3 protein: CASSPRERGLGELFF. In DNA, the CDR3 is TGTGCCAGCAGCCCCAGGGAGCGGGGGCTCGGGGAGCTGTTTTTT.